The 24 T cell receptor beta chains below all came from one sample that was sequenced in a study of CD8+ T cells in alopecia areata. It was cDNA, reverse transcribed from extracted RNA, that served as the sequencing template. Some clones are missing from TCRdb's copy, which holds only in-frame ones; the method was immunoSEQ multiplex PCR. The data show roughly 70,000 clones, 29% seen once. Treatment: oral pan-JAK inhibitor, 5-10 mg twice daily. Specimen: CD8+ T cells sorted from blood, collected at week 4, from a patient treated with tofacitinib. Receptor source: a human donor with alopecia areata.

This clone was counted only a few times. This chain connects TRBV7-6 to TRBJ1-2; D is unclear. The CDR3 contains 12 residues. Germline V gene lookup returns CDR1 SGHVS and CDR2 FNYEAQ. V was clipped by 5 bases and J by 10 bases, with 14 bases between them. The CDR3 DNA reads TGTGCCAGCAGCCCCGTTAAGACCGACTACACCTTC. It is translated as CASSPVKTDYTF.

CDR3: CASSQQRTAKNIQYF. CDR3 coding DNA: TGCGCCAGCAGCCAACAACGGACAGCGAAAAACATTCAGTACTTC. The V gene is TRBV4-1, the J gene TRBJ2-4, with D perhaps TRBD1 (6 bases). The CDR3 covers 15 residues. Trimming took off 2 bases at V and 4 bases at J, with 12 bases between the two ends. The germline V gene has CDR1 MGHRA and CDR2 YSYEKL.

The J gene is TRBJ2-2, the V gene TRBV13, with a tentative D call TRBD1 (6 bases). Per the germline V gene, CDR1 is PRHDT and CDR2 is FYEKMQ (reference sequence). This CDR3 contains 15 residues. Trimming took 0 bases from V and 5 from J, leaving 10 bases between them. CDR3 sequence: CASSLGQGWTGELFF. The CDR3 DNA sequence: TGTGCCAGCAGCTTAGGACAGGGTTGGACCGGGGAGCTGTTTTTT.

The chain joins TRBV30 to TRBJ1-2, with TRBD1 matching 9 bases. V lost 3 bases and J lost 5; bases outside the gene matches: 7. The germline CDR1 and CDR2 sequences are GTSNPN and SVGIG (reference sequence). CDR3 length: 14 amino acids. CDR3 protein: CAWRRDREGYGYTF. CDR3 sequence (DNA): TGTGCCTGGAGAAGGGACAGGGAAGGATATGGCTACACCTTC.

There are a few counts of this clone. The chain uses TRBV6-6 and TRBJ1-5, with D uncertain. Trimming pared 2 bases from V and 8 bases from J, leaving 13 bases between. Germline CDR1 and CDR2: MNHNY and SVGAGI (reference sequence). The CDR3 contains 14 residues. CDR3 nucleotide sequence: TGTGCCAGCAGTTACATGGGTAATTGGGAGCCCCAGCATTTT. This sequence encodes CASSYMGNWEPQHF.

This clone was seen only a few times. This chain joins TRBV29-1 and TRBJ2-1; tentative D call: TRBD2 (5 bases). Germline V gene sequence: CDR1 SQVTM, CDR2 ANQGSEA. V was clipped by 7 bases and J by 0 bases, with 16 bases between them. The CDR3 is made up of 15 amino acids. The CDR3 protein is CSGVGADNSYNEQFF. The CDR3 nucleotides read TGCAGCGGAGTAGGAGCGGATAACTCCTACAATGAGCAGTTCTTC.

This chain uses TRBV2 with TRBJ1-1; D is uncertain. Per the germline V gene, CDR1 is SNHLY and CDR2 is FYNNEI. V was shortened by 0 bases and J by 4 bases, with 12 bases between the two germline ends. There are 15 residues in the CDR3. The CDR3 DNA reads TGTGCCAGCAGTGAAGCGGGAGGGCCCAGCACTGAAGCTTTCTTT. This sequence encodes CASSEAGGPSTEAFF.

The gene calls are TRBV6-5 and TRBJ2-7, with D perhaps given as TRBD1 or TRBD2 (6 bases each). V was cut by 6 bases and J by 6 bases, with 18 bases left in between. The CDR3 runs to 14 residues. The germline CDR1 and CDR2 sequences are MNHEY and SVGAGI. The CDR3 sequence is CASRGGTDSSEQYF. CDR3 in DNA: TGTGCCAGCAGAGGGGGGACGGATTCTTCCGAGCAGTACTTC.

Regarding this clone: The same CDR3 also results from other DNA sequences found in this sample. The chain joins TRBV27 to TRBJ2-2, with D hard to call. Germline V lookup: CDR1 MNHEY, CDR2 SMNVEV (reference sequence). This CDR3 has 12 residues. Between the trimmed V and J ends, which lost 5 bases and 5 bases, there was a span of 6 bases. CDR3 in amino acids: CASSLGTGELFF. In DNA, the CDR3 is TGTGCCAGCAGTCTAGGGACCGGGGAGCTGTTTTTT.

This clone was counted only a few times. The chain is built from TRBV29-1 and TRBJ1-1; D remains unclear. The CDR3 has 12 residues. CDR1 and CDR2 from the germline V gene are SQVTM and ANQGSEA. V lost 4 bases, J lost 4 bases, and 10 bases lay in between. In nucleotides, the CDR3 is TGCAGCGTTGGCCCTTGGCGCACTGAAGCTTTCTTT. Translation: CSVGPWRTEAFF.

The V and J genes are TRBV5-1 and TRBJ1-1; the match to TRBD1 covers 7 bases. The length of the CDR3 is 14 residues. J gave up 5 bases and V 4 bases, and 8 bases lay outside the gene matches. Germline V gene lookup returns CDR1 SGHRS and CDR2 YFSETQ. The CDR3 is CASSLLGGGTEAFF. The CDR3 region has the DNA TGCGCCAGCAGCCTCTTAGGGGGCGGGACTGAAGCTTTCTTT.

This clone was recorded a few times. The chain has TRBV15 and TRBJ2-5; D is ambiguous. The ends were cut back, 0 bases at V and 5 bases at J, with 13 bases in the middle. Germline values: CDR1 LNHNV, CDR2 YYDKDF (reference sequence). The CDR3 is made up of 15 amino acids. The CDR3 sequence is CATSRDQASAETQYF. CDR3 sequence (DNA): TGTGCCACCAGCAGAGATCAGGCCAGTGCGGAGACCCAGTACTTC.

The gene calls are TRBV11-2 and TRBJ1-1; D uncertain. The germline CDR1 and CDR2 sequences are SGHAT and FQNNGV. The V end was cut by 4 bases, the J end by 10 bases, with 10 bases between. CDR3 size: 11 residues. CDR3: CASSWGGLAFF. The DNA of the CDR3 is TGTGCCAGCAGCTGGGGAGGGTTAGCTTTCTTT.

This chain connects TRBV7-8 to TRBJ2-7; the D gene could be TRBD1 or TRBD2 (5 bases each). CDR3 length: 15 residues. V was clipped by 5 bases and J by 3 bases, with 17 bases between them. Germline loops: CDR1 SGHVS, CDR2 FQNEAQ. CDR3 in amino acids: CASSQTLAGSYEQYF. CDR3 coding DNA: TGTGCCAGCAGCCAGACCTTGGCAGGGAGCTACGAGCAGTACTTC.

This clone has just a few counts. The chain employs TRBV25-1 and TRBJ1-2; tentatively, D is TRBD1 (6 bases). V shed 4 bases and J shed 1 base, with 10 bases lying between them. Germline V gives CDR1 MGHDK, CDR2 SYGVNS. The CDR3 has 14 amino acids. The CDR3 reads CASSAGARNYGYTF. For the CDR3, the DNA is TGTGCCAGCAGTGCAGGGGCGCGTAACTATGGCTACACCTTC.

This clone was counted many times. Written as DNA, the CDR3 is TGTGCCATCAGTGAGTCAGAGCGGGAGGGTAAGTTCTTC. This translates into CAISESEREGKFF. The chain links TRBV10-3 to TRBJ2-1, with 10 positions matching TRBD2. CDR3 length: 13 amino acids. Germline V gives CDR1 ENHRY, CDR2 SYGVKD. The J segment lost 14 bases and the V segment lost 0 bases, leaving 4 bases of the junction unmatched.

This clone was seen more than once but under ten times. The chain joins TRBV11-2 to TRBJ2-3; D remains ambiguous. CDR3 length: 12 residues. V was trimmed by 8 bases and J by 2 bases, leaving 8 bases between them. The V gene's germline CDR1 is SGHAT and CDR2 FQNNGV. CDR3 in amino acids: CASRVATDTQYF. DNA for the CDR3: TGTGCCAGCCGAGTTGCCACAGATACGCAGTATTTT. Full variable domain (rest looked up from reference TRBV11-2 and TRBJ2-3): EAGVAQSPRYKIIEKRQSVAFWCNPISGHATLYWYQQILGQGPKLLIQFQNNGVVDDSQLPKDRFSAERLKGVDSTLKIQPAKLEDSAVYLCASRVATDTQYFGPGTRLTVL.

The chain has TRBV7-9 and TRBJ1-5; TRBD1 matches 9 bases. The J segment lost 5 bases and the V segment lost 3 bases, leaving 8 bases of the junction unmatched. The V gene's germline CDR1 is SEHNR and CDR2 FQNEAQ (reference sequence). The CDR3 covers 16 residues. CDR3 in amino acids: CASSLSDRGIHQPQHF. The CDR3 coding sequence is TGTGCCAGCAGCTTGTCGGACAGGGGTATTCATCAGCCCCAGCATTTT.

The chain is built from TRBV30 and TRBJ2-1; 10 bases match TRBD2. The V segment lost 1 base and the J segment 5 bases; nucleotides outside the gene matches: 2. CDR3 length: 14 amino acids. CDR1 and CDR2 (germline): GTSNPN, SVGIG (reference sequence). CDR3 amino acids: CAWSGTSGNNEQFF. In nucleotides, the CDR3 is TGTGCCTGGAGTGGGACTAGCGGAAACAATGAGCAGTTCTTC.

A few counts support this clone. The chain joins TRBV11-2 to TRBJ2-7; 7 positions agree with TRBD2. The CDR3 covers 13 residues. V gave up 5 bases and J gave up 6 bases; unmatched junction bases: 7. Germline CDR1 is SGHAT and CDR2 is FQNNGV. CDR3 nucleotides: TGTGCCAGCAGCGCCGCGGGGGTGGTCGAGCAGTACTTC. It translates to CASSAAGVVEQYF. Variable domain in full (rest from reference TRBV11-2 and TRBJ2-7): EAGVAQSPRYKIIEKRQSVAFWCNPISGHATLYWYQQILGQGPKLLIQFQNNGVVDDSQLPKDRFSAERLKGVDSTLKIQPAKLEDSAVYLCASSAAGVVEQYFGPGTRLTVT.

The chain joins TRBV7-9 to TRBJ2-5; 7 bases are a match to TRBD2. Per the germline V gene, CDR1 is SEHNR and CDR2 is FQNEAQ (reference sequence). The trim removed 4 bases at V and 1 base at J, leaving 3 bases unmatched. The CDR3 contains 14 residues. The CDR3 nucleotides are TGTGCCAGCAGCTCCGAGCGGGGCCAAGAGACCCAGTACTTC. Translating it yields CASSSERGQETQYF.

This clone was detected only a few times. The chain has TRBV7-9 and TRBJ2-1; 13 bases match TRBD2. Looked up from germline, CDR1 is SEHNR and CDR2 is FQNEAQ (reference sequence). This CDR3 has 16 residues. J was trimmed by 6 bases and V by 4 bases; bases with no gene match: 6. CDR3 sequence reads: CASSSSGTSGINEQFF. Here the CDR3 DNA reads TGTGCCAGCAGCTCATCCGGGACTAGCGGGATCAATGAGCAGTTCTTC.

Regarding this clone: Additional DNA sequences in this sample encode the identical CDR3. This chain links TRBV29-1 with TRBJ2-7, with a tentative D call TRBD2 (6 bases). Germline CDR1 is SQVTM and CDR2 is ANQGSEA. The CDR3 is 11 amino acids. Trimming cost V 4 bases and J 3 bases, with 7 bases left between them. The CDR3 coding sequence is TGCAGCGTTGGCGGGGACTACGAGCAGTACTTC. Its protein is CSVGGDYEQYF.

The chain combines TRBV6-5 with TRBJ2-5; D is unclear. V lost 0 bases to trimming and J lost 5 bases, with 16 bases between them. In germline, CDR1 is MNHEY, CDR2 SVGAGI. The CDR3 spans 16 residues. The CDR3 protein is CASSYSPGRPGETQYF. The CDR3 DNA reads as TGTGCCAGCAGTTACTCCCCGGGTCGGCCTGGGGAGACCCAGTACTTC.